Included here is one TCR beta chain sequence, with context. The data were obtained in a study of blood T cell repertoires in COVID-19. Study information: Spain, Italy and the United States supplied samples that represented acute and convalescent COVID-19. PBMCs, B-cell-depleted T cells, or T cells provided the cDNA or gDNA that made up the material.

The CDR3 extends over 19 amino acids. In the authors' workflow: Reference gene primer amplification gave nucleated cell count estimates. The method was immunoSEQ multiplex PCR; TCRdb's version includes in-frame clones alone and lacks a portion of them. Clone size and V and J calls were adopted from that table, with D and trimming inferred from the DNA. The sample has more than 45,000 clones; 86% are singletons. The TCR sequence derives from a man aged 65-85 years with acute or convalescent COVID-19. The source material was peripheral blood. The chain links TRBV21-1 to TRBJ2-3; the D call of TRBD1 is as the table states it, not checked on the DNA. TRBV21-1 is noted as a pseudogene. This CDR3 is CASSNGYLGHFRCTDTQYF. The CDR3 DNA reads TGTGCCAGCAGCAATGGGTACCTTGGGCACTTTAGATGCACAGATACGCAGTATTTT.